These T cell receptor beta chains were read from a single sample in a study of cytomegalovirus exposure and HLA in healthy donors. TCRdb's table, derived via immunoSEQ multiplex PCR, lists solely in-frame clones and lacks some. Here the sample spans approximately 270,000 clones, roughly 80% being singletons. The sample comprised PBMCs. These receptors originate from a girl aged 2 to 9 in good health and CMV-seronegative. The CDR3 runs from the conserved cysteine through the conserved F or W. D genes are given only for firm matches. Size is omitted from some rows. Given values are once, few, many or a class for expanded clones.

J: TRBJ2-7
V: TRBV5-1
size: -
D: TRBD2
CDR3: CASSLADRARTSGYPWSSYEQYF
DNA: TGCGCCAGCAGCTTGGCCGACAGGGCCCGGACTAGCGGTTACCCTTGGAGCTCCTACGAGCAGTACTTC

J: TRBJ2-2
V: TRBV19
size: -
D: TRBD1
CDR3: CASSTTGVRIGELFF
DNA: TGTGCCAGTAGTACGACAGGGGTTAGGATCGGGGAGCTGTTTTTT

J: TRBJ2-1
V: TRBV27
size: -
D: -
CDR3: CASSLGGGFNEQFF
DNA: TGTGCCAGCAGTTTAGGGGGCGGCTTCAATGAGCAGTTCTTC

J: TRBJ1-4
V: TRBV13
size: -
D: -
CDR3: CASSPSTGEKLFF
DNA: TGTGCCAGCAGCCCATCCACGGGAGAAAAACTGTTTTTT

J: TRBJ1-6
V: TRBV7-2
size: -
D: TRBD1
CDR3: CASSLAGQAPLHF
DNA: TGTGCCAGCAGCTTAGCTGGACAGGCACCCCTCCACTTT

J: TRBJ2-2
V: TRBV2
size: -
D: -
CDR3: CASSGFGGNTGELFF
DNA: TGTGCCAGCAGTGGATTCGGCGGGAACACCGGGGAGCTGTTTTTT

J: TRBJ2-3
V: TRBV10-1
size: -
D: TRBD2
CDR3: CASSEGTTSLTDTQYF
DNA: TGCGCCAGCAGTGAGGGGACTACATCCCTCACAGATACGCAGTATTTT

J: TRBJ2-3
V: TRBV6-4
size: -
D: TRBD2
CDR3: CASSDSTSGARDTQYF
DNA: TGTGCCAGCAGTGACTCGACTAGCGGGGCCCGGGATACGCAGTATTTT

J: TRBJ2-7
V: TRBV7-2
size: -
D: -
CDR3: CASSLAFGSTYEQYF
DNA: TGTGCCAGCAGCTTAGCCTTCGGGAGCACCTACGAGCAGTACTTC

J: TRBJ1-3
V: TRBV9
size: once
D: -
CDR3: CASSGAAYSGNTIYF
DNA: TGTGCCAGCAGCGGGGCCGCTTACTCTGGAAACACCATATATTTT